The present entry profiles one T cell receptor (beta chain) with its context. Antigen specificity is unknown. This entry comes from a study of T cells in localized non-small cell lung cancer. Findings and limits, study-wide: Out of the top 100 tumor clones, a median about 50 were seen in adjacent lung. Sequencing, confined to only one tumor region, leaves heterogeneity possible. Greater blood T cell density accompanied longer overall survival. Clonality peaked in uninvolved adjacent lung rather than tumor.

The CDR3 loop spans 12 amino acids. The germline V gene encodes CDR1 SGHAT and CDR2 FQNNGV. Trimming took 6 bases from V and 13 from J, leaving 16 bases between them. Assay used: immunoSEQ multiplex PCR; TCRdb lists only in-frame clones, some missing. The repertoire holds around 96,000 clones, approximately 90% seen once, with approximately 4% in the top ten. Sequencing used PBMCs, obtained before any cancer treatment. The sequence was collected from a woman aged 40-69 years with stage II squamous cell lung carcinoma. The chain couples TRBV11-2 to TRBJ2-1; D ambiguous. The CDR3 coding sequence is TGTGCCAGCAGTCCCCCCAGCTCCCCCCAGTTCTTC. Protein: CASSPPSSPQFF.